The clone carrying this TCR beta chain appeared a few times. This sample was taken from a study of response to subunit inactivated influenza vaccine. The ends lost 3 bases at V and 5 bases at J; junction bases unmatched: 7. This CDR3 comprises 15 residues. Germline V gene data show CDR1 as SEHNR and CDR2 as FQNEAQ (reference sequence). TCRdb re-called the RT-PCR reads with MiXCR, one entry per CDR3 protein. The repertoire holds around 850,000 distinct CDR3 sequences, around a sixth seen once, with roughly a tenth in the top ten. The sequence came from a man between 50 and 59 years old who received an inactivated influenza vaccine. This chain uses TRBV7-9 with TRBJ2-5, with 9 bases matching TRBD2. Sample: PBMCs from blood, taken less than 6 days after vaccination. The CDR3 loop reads CASSFLSGSGETQYF. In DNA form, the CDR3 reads TGTGCCAGCAGCTTTCTTAGCGGGAGCGGCGAGACCCAGTACTTC.